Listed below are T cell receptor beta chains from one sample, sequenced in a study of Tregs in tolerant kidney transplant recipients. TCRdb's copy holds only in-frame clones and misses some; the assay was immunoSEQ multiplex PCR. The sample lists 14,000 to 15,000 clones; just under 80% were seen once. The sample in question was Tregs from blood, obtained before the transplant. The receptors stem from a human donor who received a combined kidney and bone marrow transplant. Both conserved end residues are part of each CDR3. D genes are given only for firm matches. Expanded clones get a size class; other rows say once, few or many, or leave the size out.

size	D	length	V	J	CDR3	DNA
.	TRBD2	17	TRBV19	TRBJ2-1	CASSAGTSGFSYNEQFF	TGTGCCAGTAGTGCAGGGACTAGCGGATTCTCCTACAATGAGCAGTTCTTC
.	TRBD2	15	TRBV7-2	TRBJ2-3	CASTVGGSYTDTQYF	TGTGCCAGCACCGTGGGCGGGAGCTACACAGATACGCAGTATTTT
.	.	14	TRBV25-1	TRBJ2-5	CASSPALRGETQYF	TGTGCCAGCAGCCCCGCTTTGCGGGGAGAGACCCAGTACTTC
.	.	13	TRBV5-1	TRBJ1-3	CASSWAAGNTIYF	TGCGCCAGCAGCTGGGCAGCCGGAAACACCATATATTTT
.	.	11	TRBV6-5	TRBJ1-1	CASNLNTEAFF	TGTGCCAGCAATCTCAACACTGAAGCTTTCTTT
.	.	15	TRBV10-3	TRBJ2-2	CAISGNLGATGELFF	TGTGCCATCAGTGGGAACCTAGGGGCCACCGGGGAGCTGTTTTTT
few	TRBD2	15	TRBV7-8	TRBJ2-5	CASSLESLAGETQYF	TGTGCCAGCAGCTTAGAATCACTAGCGGGGGAGACCCAGTACTTC
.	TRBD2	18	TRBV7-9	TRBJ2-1	CASSPSRITSGSYNEQFF	TGTGCCAGCAGCCCATCACGAATTACTAGCGGGAGCTACAATGAGCAGTTCTTC
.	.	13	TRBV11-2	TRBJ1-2	CASSLVGELGYTF	TGTGCCAGCAGCTTAGTCGGGGAATTGGGCTACACCTTC
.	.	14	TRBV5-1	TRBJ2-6	CASSSSPGANVLTF	TGCGCCAGCAGCTCTAGCCCTGGGGCCAACGTCCTGACTTTC
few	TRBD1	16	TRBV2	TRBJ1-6	CASGRQGSSYNSPLHF	TGTGCCAGCGGCCGACAGGGGAGCTCCTATAATTCACCCCTCCACTTT
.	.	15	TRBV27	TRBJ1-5	CASSPSGYSNQPQHF	TGTGCCAGCAGTCCCTCGGGGTACAGCAATCAGCCCCAGCATTTT
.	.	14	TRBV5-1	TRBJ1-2	CASSLRGQFNGYTF	TGCGCCAGCAGCTTGAGAGGACAGTTTAACGGCTACACCTTC
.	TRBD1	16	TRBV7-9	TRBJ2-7	CASSSTGTVHSYEQYF	TGTGCCAGCAGCTCGACCGGGACAGTCCATTCCTACGAGCAGTACTTC
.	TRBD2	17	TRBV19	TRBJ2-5	CASSIGTSGSHQETQYF	TGTGCCAGTAGTATTGGGACTAGCGGGAGTCACCAAGAGACCCAGTACTTC
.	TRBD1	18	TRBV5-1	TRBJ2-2	CASSFMWVGGTNTGELFF	TGCGCCAGCAGCTTTATGTGGGTAGGGGGCACGAACACCGGGGAGCTGTTTTTT
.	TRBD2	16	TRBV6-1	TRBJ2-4	CASSEGREYFKNIQYF	TGTGCCAGCAGTGAAGGGCGGGAGTATTTCAAAAACATTCAGTACTTC
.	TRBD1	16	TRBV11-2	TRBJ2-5	CASSLAGAGGQETQYF	TGTGCCAGCAGCTTGGCAGGGGCAGGGGGCCAAGAGACCCAGTACTTC
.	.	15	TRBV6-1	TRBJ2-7	CASSHVSGQSYEQYF	TGTGCCAGCAGTCACGTAAGCGGACAGTCCTACGAGCAGTACTTC
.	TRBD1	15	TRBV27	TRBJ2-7	CASSPHTGVPYEQYF	TGTGCCAGCAGCCCTCACACAGGGGTCCCCTACGAGCAGTACTTC
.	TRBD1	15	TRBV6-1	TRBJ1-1	CASTRDRESLTEAFF	TGTGCCAGCACCCGGGACAGGGAGTCTTTAACTGAAGCTTTCTTT
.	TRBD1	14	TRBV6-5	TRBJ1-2	CASSKDRVNYGYTF	TGTGCCAGCAGCAAGGACAGGGTTAACTATGGCTACACCTTC
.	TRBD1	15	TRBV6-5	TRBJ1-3	CASSRQGAGGNTIYF	TGTGCCAGCAGCCGTCAGGGGGCTGGAGGAAACACCATATATTTT
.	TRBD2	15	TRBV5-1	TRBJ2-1	CASSALAGGNNEQFF	TGCGCCAGCAGCGCCCTAGCGGGAGGGAACAATGAGCAGTTCTTC
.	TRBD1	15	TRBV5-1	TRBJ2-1	CASSLGQGAYNEQFF	TGCGCCAGCAGCTTGGGACAGGGCGCCTACAATGAGCAGTTCTTC
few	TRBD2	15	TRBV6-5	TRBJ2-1	CASSAGTSGHNEQFF	TGTGCCAGCAGCGCCGGGACTAGCGGCCACAATGAGCAGTTCTTC
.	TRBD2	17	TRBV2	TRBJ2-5	CASSDELAGQRVTTQYF	TGTGCCAGCAGTGATGAGTTAGCGGGCCAAAGGGTCACGACCCAGTACTTC
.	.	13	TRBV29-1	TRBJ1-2	CSVVSDTHYGYTF	TGCAGCGTTGTGTCCGACACCCACTATGGCTACACCTTC
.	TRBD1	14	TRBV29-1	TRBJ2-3	CSVPRQGGTDTQYF	TGCAGCGTTCCTCGACAGGGCGGCACAGATACGCAGTATTTT
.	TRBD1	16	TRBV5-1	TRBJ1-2	CASSPGLTGGYYGYTF	TGCGCCAGCAGCCCCGGTTTGACAGGGGGCTACTATGGCTACACCTTC
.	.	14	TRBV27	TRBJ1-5	CASSLYRNHQPQHF	TGTGCCAGCAGTCTATACAGGAATCACCAGCCCCAGCATTTT
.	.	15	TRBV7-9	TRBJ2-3	CASSFLRTHTDTQYF	TGTGCCAGCAGCTTCTTAAGGACTCACACAGATACGCAGTATTTT
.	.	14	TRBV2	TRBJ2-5	CASSEGVSRETQYF	TGTGCCAGCAGTGAAGGGGTTAGCCGCGAGACCCAGTACTTC
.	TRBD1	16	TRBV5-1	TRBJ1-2	CASSSDATGRVYGYTF	TGCGCCAGCAGCTCCGATGCGACAGGGAGAGTCTATGGCTACACCTTC
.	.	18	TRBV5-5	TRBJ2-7	CASSSRRVEASRRDEQYF	TGTGCCAGCAGCTCGCGTAGGGTGGAGGCATCAAGGCGAGACGAGCAGTACTTC
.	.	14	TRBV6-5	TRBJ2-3	CASSDRGWGDTQYF	TGTGCCAGCAGTGACCGCGGGTGGGGAGATACGCAGTATTTT